The 20 T cell receptor beta chains presented below share a single source sample, sequenced in a study of blood T cell repertoires in COVID-19. Only in-frame clones appear in the TCRdb table, and some are missing; sequencing was by immunoSEQ multiplex PCR. The table lists 140,000 to 150,000 clones, approximately 88% of them singletons, with around 1.7% in the top ten. The specimen sequenced was peripheral blood. The receptor set was obtained from a woman in her 50s with acute or convalescent COVID-19.

The chain joins TRBV5-1 to TRBJ1-3; 9 nucleotides line up with TRBD1. Germline-derived CDR1 and CDR2 are SGHRS and YFSETQ. The CDR3 loop spans 20 amino acids. V shed 4 bases, J shed 0 bases, and the junction held 17 bases outside the gene matches. The DNA for the CDR3 is TGCGCCAGCAGCCCTTTGGGGAAGACAGGGGGACGGGGCTCTGGAAACACCATATATTTT. Translating gives CASSPLGKTGGRGSGNTIYF.

The rearrangement joins TRBV7-9 to TRBJ2-1; 9 nucleotides match TRBD2. Trimming took 10 bases from V and 15 from J; bases not matched to a gene: 16. Germline V CDR1 and CDR2: SEHNR, FQNEAQ (reference sequence). This CDR3 has 13 residues. CDR3 sequence reads: CAIAGGTSNHGFF. The CDR3 DNA reads TGTGCCATCGCCGGGGGGACTAGCAATCATGGGTTCTTC.

This chain uses TRBV9 with TRBJ2-1; 12 positions match TRBD2. Germline V CDR1 and CDR2: SGDLS, YYNGEE. Trimming took 4 bases from V and 8 from J; bases not matched to a gene: 10. The CDR3 has 16 amino acids. The chain's CDR3 is CASSTASGRAWDEQFF. In DNA, the CDR3 is TGTGCCAGCAGCACCGCTAGCGGGAGGGCTTGGGATGAGCAGTTCTTC.

The V gene is TRBV6-5, the J gene TRBJ2-2; 11 bases are shared with TRBD2. Germline V gene lookup returns CDR1 MNHEY and CDR2 SVGAGI. The CDR3 is 15 residues long. With V trimmed by 4 bases and J by 7 bases, 5 bases remained unmatched. The CDR3, as DNA: TGTGCCAGCAGTTTAGCGGGAGGGCCCGGCGGGGAGCTGTTTTTT. Amino acid sequence: CASSLAGGPGGELFF.

This clone has a single count. The chain employs TRBV29-1 and TRBJ2-1; TRBD2 agrees at 9 bases. Germline V lookup: CDR1 SQVTM, CDR2 ANQGSEA. The CDR3 runs 16 residues. The V segment lost 3 bases and the J segment 8 bases; nucleotides outside the gene matches: 14. CDR3 nucleotides: TGCAGCGTTGAGTTCTCTTCCGGGACTAGCTTCGATGAGCAGTTCTTC. This translates into CSVEFSSGTSFDEQFF.

The chain is built from TRBV7-3 and TRBJ2-1, with TRBD2 matching over 9 bases. Germline CDR1 SGHTA, CDR2 FQGTGA. The V gene end was trimmed by 6 bases and the J gene end by 1 base; junction bases not matched to a gene: 7. CDR3 length: 16 amino acids. This CDR3 is CASRVGTSPSYNEQFF. CDR3 sequence (DNA): TGTGCCAGCAGGGTCGGGACTAGCCCGTCCTACAATGAGCAGTTCTTC. The full variable domain, its missing parts supplied by reference TRBV7-3 and TRBJ2-1, is GAGVSQTPSNKVTEKGKYVELRCDPISGHTALYWYRQSLGQGPEFLIYFQGTGAADDSGLPNDRFFAVRPEGSVSTLKIQRTERGDSAVYLCASRVGTSPSYNEQFFGPGTRLTVL.

This chain connects TRBV19 to TRBJ1-1; D uncertain. This CDR3 contains 17 residues. V was clipped by 5 bases and J by 6 bases, with 25 bases between them. Looked up from germline, CDR1 is LNHDA and CDR2 is SQIVND (reference sequence). CDR3 protein: CASSLLQAGAEGAEAFF. CDR3 in DNA: TGTGCCAGTAGTTTGCTCCAGGCGGGAGCTGAGGGCGCTGAAGCTTTCTTT.

The chain joins TRBV6-5 to TRBJ1-5; no reliable D call. The V end was cut by 0 bases, the J end by 3 bases, with 12 bases between. CDR3 length: 16 amino acids. Germline values: CDR1 MNHEY, CDR2 SVGAGI. The CDR3 DNA reads as TGTGCCAGCAGTTACTCAGGGCCGGGGATCAATCAGCCCCAGCATTTT. Its translation is CASSYSGPGINQPQHF.

The V and J genes are TRBV5-1 and TRBJ1-4; D unresolved. The CDR3 loop spans 15 amino acids. Trimming pared 0 bases from V and 5 bases from J, leaving 11 bases between. The V gene's germline CDR1 is SGHRS and CDR2 YFSETQ. The CDR3 loop is CASSLARVTNEKLFF. Here the CDR3 DNA reads TGCGCCAGCAGCTTGGCCAGAGTGACAAATGAAAAACTGTTTTTT.

The rearrangement joins TRBV6-5 to TRBJ1-4; maybe TRBD1 (6 bases). The CDR3 runs to 14 residues. Germline CDR1 MNHEY, CDR2 SVGAGI. Trimming cost V 4 bases and J 5 bases, with 11 bases left between them. The CDR3 DNA reads as TGTGCCAGCAGTTGGACAGTGAACAATGAAAAACTGTTTTTT. Its translation is CASSWTVNNEKLFF.

The gene calls are TRBV28 and TRBJ1-3; D remains ambiguous. Germline V lookup: CDR1 MDHEN, CDR2 SYDVKM. There are 17 residues in the CDR3. Trimming stripped 6 bases from V and 5 bases from J, with 23 bases between. The CDR3: CASRPKPLVTWRNTIYF. CDR3 DNA: TGTGCCAGCAGACCAAAACCTCTAGTGACGTGGAGAAACACCATATATTTT.

V usage is TRBV2 and J usage is TRBJ1-3; 7 bases match TRBD1. Germline-derived CDR1 and CDR2 are SNHLY and FYNNEI. V trimming: 11 bases; J trimming: 5 bases; junction bases outside the gene matches: 9. The CDR3 runs to 13 residues. The CDR3 DNA is TGTGCCTTCTCAACAGGGGAAAGAAACACCATATATTTT. Amino acid sequence: CAFSTGERNTIYF.

V usage is TRBV12-5 and J usage is TRBJ1-1; D may be TRBD1 (6 bases). V lost 2 bases and J 0 bases, leaving 10 bases between the germline ends. The CDR3 totals 15 residues. Germline CDR1 and CDR2: LGHNT and FRNRAP. The CDR3 DNA follows: TGTGCTAGTGGTTTGATTGGACAGATGAACACTGAAGCTTTCTTT. It specifies CASGLIGQMNTEAFF.

In this sample, this clone turned up once. This chain connects TRBV3-1 (or the pseudogene TRBV3-2) to TRBJ1-2; weak D call: TRBD1 (6 bases). V dropped 6 bases and J dropped 4 bases, with 15 bases sitting between them. The CDR3 spans 14 residues. The germline CDR1 and CDR2 sequences are LGHDT and YNNKEL (reference sequence). This CDR3 is CASSEQGGGYGYTF. In DNA form, the CDR3 reads TGTGCCAGCAGTGAACAGGGTGGAGGCTATGGCTACACCTTC.

The V and J genes are TRBV19 and TRBJ2-7, with TRBD1 identical over 8 bases. In germline, CDR1 is LNHDA, CDR2 SQIVND (reference sequence). V dropped 3 bases and J dropped 3; count of bases not matched to a gene: 22. The CDR3 covers 20 residues. CDR3 residues: CASSILGLGTGRRRNYEQYF. CDR3 in DNA: TGTGCCAGTAGTATTCTGGGGTTGGGGACAGGCCGCCGGCGAAACTACGAGCAGTACTTC. Full variable domain (outside the CDR3, taken from reference TRBV19 and TRBJ2-7): DGGITQSPKYLFRKEGQNVTLSCEQNLNHDAMYWYRQDPGQGLRLIYYSQIVNDFQKGDIAEGYSVSREKKESFPLTVTSAQKNPTAFYLCASSILGLGTGRRRNYEQYFGPGTRLTVT.

The chain links TRBV5-1 to TRBJ2-7, with 14 bases lining up with TRBD2. Germline values: CDR1 SGHRS, CDR2 YFSETQ. The CDR3 loop spans 15 amino acids. The junction had 3 bases not matched to a gene; V was cut back by 3 bases and J by 4 bases. CDR3 bases: TGCGCCAGCAGCTCGGGACTAGCGGGAGCATACGAGCAGTACTTC. Residues: CASSSGLAGAYEQYF.

V and J are TRBV24-1 and TRBJ2-2, with D maybe TRBD2 (5 bases). The CDR3 is 15 residues long. The germline V and J ends were trimmed by 9 bases and 2 bases, with 15 bases remaining between them. Per the germline V gene, CDR1 is KGHDR and CDR2 is SFDVKD. The CDR3 here is CATRSGLDNTGELFF. The CDR3 bases are TGTGCCACCCGCTCCGGACTTGATAACACCGGGGAGCTGTTTTTT.

This chain uses TRBV5-1 with TRBJ2-5, with D perhaps matching TRBD2 (6 bases). Germline values: CDR1 SGHRS, CDR2 YFSETQ. The V end was cut by 0 bases, the J end by 4 bases, with 10 bases between. The CDR3 is 14 amino acids. The CDR3, as DNA: TGCGCCAGCAGCTTGGCCCGGGAGACAGAGACCCAGTACTTC. Protein: CASSLARETETQYF.

This clone appeared a single time. The chain couples TRBV2 to TRBJ1-2; D is uncertain. The V and J ends lost 5 bases and 4 bases respectively, with 14 bases between them. The length of the CDR3 is 14 residues. CDR1 is SNHLY and CDR2 is FYNNEI in the germline V gene. CDR3: CASSPTGYSYGYTF. The CDR3 nucleotides are TGTGCCAGCAGTCCGACGGGGTATAGCTATGGCTACACCTTC.

J is TRBJ2-7 and V is TRBV6-5, with D possibly TRBD2 on 6 matching bases. V was trimmed by 2 bases and J by 6 bases, leaving 8 bases between them. The CDR3 runs 12 residues. Germline loops: CDR1 MNHEY, CDR2 SVGAGI. The CDR3 sequence: CASSYIGGEQYF. The CDR3 DNA sequence: TGTGCCAGCAGTTACATCGGGGGCGAGCAGTACTTC.